The subject of this entry is one TCR beta chain. What it binds is unknown. The data were taken from a study of shared clonotypes between healthy human individuals. Study-wide points: Clonotypes which were not shared had lower generation probabilities than clonotypes that all four donors shared. Shared clonotypes: about 4.6% naive CD4, around 3.5% naive CD8, about 2.5% memory CD4, under 0.5% memory CD8.

V was shortened by 4 bases and J by 5 bases, with 11 bases between the two germline ends. The germline V gene has CDR1 SNHLY and CDR2 FYNNEI. CDR3 size: 14 residues. Assay used: immunoSEQ multiplex PCR; TCRdb lists only in-frame clones, some missing. The sample shows 2 million to 2.5 million clones, around 95% of them seen only once. The sequenced sample was naive CD4+ T cells sorted from blood. Subset reported: CD45RA+ positively selected. The rearrangement uses TRBV2 and TRBJ1-4; unclear D gene. This receptor was obtained from a man in his late teens or twenties in good health. Written as DNA, the CDR3 is TGTGCCAGCAGTGGGGCGAATGCCAATGAAAAACTGTTTTTT. Translation: CASSGANANEKLFF.